Below are 26 T cell receptor beta chains sequenced from a single sample in a study of regulatory T cells in long-lasting Graves disease. The time point: newly diagnosed GD, antithyroid drugs for less than 3 months. There was RNA extracted from PBMCs, and the TCR library was made from it. Building the TCR beta libraries relied on iRepertoire HTBI primers, and CDR3 regions underwent Arm-PCR. TCRdb re-called the multiplex PCR reads with MiXCR, one entry per CDR3 protein. The table includes 540,000 or so distinct CDR3 sequences, roughly 14% detected once. The data were also submitted as part of a second study, on T cells in Graves' hyperthyroidism and ophthalmopathy.

The material was peripheral blood mononuclear cells (PBMCs), obtained at new diagnosis, from a patient treated with antithyroid drugs. These receptors originate from a man aged 30 to 45 with Graves disease.

This clonotype was picked up many times. The rearrangement joins TRBV12-3 or TRBV12-4 to TRBJ1-5; D not certain. V lost 8 bases to trimming and J lost 5 bases, with 16 bases between them. The CDR3 sequence is 14 residues long. CDR3 nucleotide sequence: TGTGCCAGCGGGGAGAGGGCCAGATATCAGCCCCAGCATTTT. Its protein is CASGERARYQPQHF.

On this clonotype itself: This clone may be a read error of a much larger clone one base away. V and J are TRBV6-2 or TRBV6-3 and TRBJ2-2, with D uncertain. Germline CDR1 MNHEY, CDR2 SVGEGT. Trimming took off 8 bases at V and 0 bases at J, with 10 bases between the two ends. The CDR3 runs to 14 residues. The CDR3 nucleotides are TGTGCCAGCGTTCTCCTAGCGAACACCGGGGAGCTGTTTTTT. Residues: CASVLLANTGELFF.

This clonotype was picked up a small number of times. The CDR3, as DNA: TGTGCCAGCAGTTACTCTACCCGGGGCACAGATACGCAGTATTTT. Its translation is CASSYSTRGTDTQYF. V and J are TRBV6-2 or TRBV6-3 and TRBJ2-3; D not certain. Germline lookup yields CDR1 MNHEY and CDR2 SVGEGT. V was trimmed by 0 bases and J by 1 base, leaving 8 bases between them. CDR3 length: 15 amino acids.

The chain is built from TRBV5-6 and TRBJ1-2, with D perhaps TRBD1 (6 bases). V lost 7 bases to trimming and J lost 7 bases, with 20 bases between them. This CDR3 is 14 amino acids long. Looked up from germline, CDR1 is SGHDT and CDR2 is YYEEEE. The CDR3 protein is CASGYRVEFGGYTF. CDR3 DNA: TGTGCCAGCGGGTACAGGGTAGAATTCGGTGGCTACACCTTC.

This clonotype was picked up a small number of times. The chain carries TRBV5-1 and TRBJ2-7, with a tentative D call TRBD1 (6 bases). CDR1 is SGHRS, CDR2 YFSETQ, per germline. The CDR3 is 14 amino acids. The germline V and J ends were trimmed by 5 bases and 6 bases, with 18 bases remaining between them. The CDR3 region is CASRLNREGPEQYF. CDR3 in DNA: TGCGCCAGCAGGCTAAACAGGGAAGGGCCCGAGCAGTACTTC. The full variable domain, its missing parts supplied by reference TRBV5-1 and TRBJ2-7, is KAGVTQTPRYLIKTRGQQVTLSCSPISGHRSVSWYQQTPGQGLQFLFEYFSETQRNKGNFPGRFSGRQFSNSRSEMNVSTLELGDSALYLCASRLNREGPEQYFGPGTRLTVT.

V usage is TRBV7-6 and J usage is TRBJ2-3, with 7 bases identical to TRBD2. Germline trimming cut 10 bases from V and 0 bases from J; bases unmatched to any gene: 10. CDR1 SGHVS and CDR2 FNYEAQ come from the germline V gene. The CDR3 spans 15 residues. The CDR3 is CANRPSGVSTDTQYF. The CDR3 bases are TGTGCCAACAGACCTAGCGGAGTTAGCACAGATACGCAGTATTTT.

The V and J genes are TRBV19 and TRBJ2-3, with 9 nucleotides matching TRBD2. This CDR3 has 16 amino acids. V dropped 1 base and J dropped 4; count of bases not matched to a gene: 6. Germline V gene sequence: CDR1 LNHDA, CDR2 SQIVND (reference sequence). The CDR3 here is CASSIGGSGSADTQYF. In DNA, the CDR3 is TGTGCCAGTAGTATAGGGGGTAGCGGGAGCGCAGATACGCAGTATTTT.

The chain carries TRBV20-1 and TRBJ1-1, with D hard to call. The germline V and J ends were trimmed by 6 bases and 5 bases, with 13 bases remaining between them. The CDR3 covers 12 residues. The V gene's germline CDR1 is DFQATT and CDR2 SNEGSKA (reference sequence). The chain's CDR3 is CSAGLPETEAFF. CDR3 sequence (DNA): TGCAGTGCCGGGCTCCCGGAGACTGAAGCTTTCTTT.

This clonotype was counted between two and nine times. The rearrangement links TRBV3-1 to TRBJ2-5; D might be TRBD2 (5 bases). V lost 2 bases to trimming and J lost 2 bases, with 9 bases between them. The germline gives CDR1 LGHDT, CDR2 YNNKEL (reference sequence). CDR3 length: 14 amino acids. CDR3 in DNA: TGTGCCAGCAGCCAAACAGCGGAGCAAGAGACCCAGTACTTC. This sequence encodes CASSQTAEQETQYF.

This clonotype was seen repeatedly, ten times or more. The genes are TRBV19 and TRBJ1-1; D is unclear. The CDR3 length is 14 residues. Germline V gene data show CDR1 as LNHDA and CDR2 as SQIVND (reference sequence). V lost 1 base to trimming and J lost 5 bases, with 11 bases between them. The CDR3 sequence: CASSIGQGRTEAFF. For the CDR3, the DNA is TGTGCCAGTAGTATAGGCCAAGGGAGAACTGAAGCTTTCTTT. Supplemented by reference TRBV19 and TRBJ1-1, the full variable domain reads DGGITQSPKYLFRKEGQNVTLSCEQNLNHDAMYWYRQDPGQGLRLIYYSQIVNDFQKGDIAEGYSVSREKKESFPLTVTSAQKNPTAFYLCASSIGQGRTEAFFGQGTRLTVV.

This clonotype has a count of ten or more. This rearrangement joins TRBV24-1 to TRBJ2-5; 10 nucleotides align to TRBD1. CDR1 KGHDR and CDR2 SFDVKD come from the germline V gene. The CDR3 extends over 16 amino acids. The junction had 7 bases not matched to a gene; V was cut back by 3 bases and J by 4 bases. In nucleotides, the CDR3 is TGTGCCACCAGTGATCCGGGACAGGGGAGGCCAGAGACCCAGTACTTC. Its protein is CATSDPGQGRPETQYF.

This clonotype was counted many times. The CDR3 DNA reads TGCAGCGTTCTGAGACCGGTCGTGGGAAAACGGACTGAAGCTTTCTTT. It codes for CSVLRPVVGKRTEAFF. V usage is TRBV29-1 and J usage is TRBJ1-1; D gene ambiguous. The CDR3 length is 16 residues. CDR1 SQVTM and CDR2 ANQGSEA come from the germline V gene. V was clipped by 5 bases and J by 5 bases, with 24 bases between them.

This chain connects TRBV6-1 to TRBJ2-7; no firm D call. The germline CDR1 and CDR2 sequences are MNHNS and SASEGT. The CDR3 is made up of 11 amino acids. Trimming shortened V by 5 bases and J by 5 bases, and 7 bases separated the two germline ends. This chain's CDR3 is CASSPPNEQYF. DNA of the CDR3: TGTGCCAGCAGTCCCCCCAACGAGCAGTACTTC.

This clonotype was seen at least ten times. This chain links TRBV7-9 with TRBJ1-2; D is perhaps TRBD1 (5 bases). Trimming took off 5 bases at V and 6 bases at J, with 13 bases between the two ends. The germline V gene has CDR1 SEHNR and CDR2 FQNEAQ (reference sequence). The CDR3 contains 13 residues. For the CDR3, the DNA is TGTGCCAGCAGCGTTACAGGAGGGCATGGCTACACCTTC. It codes for CASSVTGGHGYTF. The full variable domain, with the rest looked up from reference TRBV7-9 and TRBJ1-2, is DTGVSQNPRHKITKRGQNVTFRCDPISEHNRLYWYRQTLGQGPEFLTYFQNEAQLEKSRLLSDRFSAERPKGSFSTLEIQRTEQGDSAMYLCASSVTGGHGYTFGSGTRLTVV.

This clonotype was recorded at least ten times. The chain employs TRBV20-1 and TRBJ2-7; 9 bases fit TRBD2. V lost 0 bases, J lost 3 bases, and 9 bases stayed unmatched. Germline CDR1 reads DFQATT; CDR2 reads SNEGSKA (reference sequence). CDR3 length: 16 residues. CDR3 bases: TGCAGTGCTAGAGATACCACCGGGACTAGCCACTACGAGCAGTACTTC. Amino acid sequence: CSARDTTGTSHYEQYF.

CDR3: CSARDPRQGWTYEQYF. The CDR3 DNA reads as TGCAGTGCTAGAGACCCAAGACAGGGGTGGACCTACGAGCAGTACTTC. This sequence joins TRBV20-1 and TRBJ2-7, with 8 positions matching TRBD1. The V gene's germline CDR1 is DFQATT and CDR2 SNEGSKA (reference sequence). The CDR3 is 16 residues long. Trimming removed 0 bases from V and 2 bases from J; junction bases left unmatched: 9.

The V gene is TRBV4-1, the J gene TRBJ2-7, with TRBD2 matching over 8 bases. The CDR3 totals 16 residues. Germline CDR1 is MGHRA and CDR2 is YSYEKL. Trimming removed 1 base from V and 1 base from J; junction bases left unmatched: 6. For the CDR3, the DNA is TGCGCCAGCAGCCAAGTACCCAGCGGGAGTTCCTACGAGCAGTACTTC. Protein: CASSQVPSGSSYEQYF.

This clonotype was found many times. The chain has TRBV28 and TRBJ1-1, with D unresolved. The germline V and J ends were trimmed by 4 bases and 0 bases, with 12 bases remaining between them. Germline V gene lookup returns CDR1 MDHEN and CDR2 SYDVKM. The CDR3 consists of 15 residues. CDR3 sequence: CASSSRRVVNTEAFF. Here the CDR3 DNA reads TGTGCCAGCAGTTCTCGACGGGTAGTGAACACTGAAGCTTTCTTT.

This clonotype has a count of ten or more. The chain has TRBV5-1 and TRBJ2-5, with unresolved D. The V gene's germline CDR1 is SGHRS and CDR2 YFSETQ. Trimming removed 1 base at V and 5 bases at J, with 15 bases between. This CDR3 region has 15 residues. The CDR3 protein is CASSLPSALGETQYF. In DNA, the CDR3 is TGCGCCAGCAGCTTGCCCAGCGCCTTGGGGGAGACCCAGTACTTC.

This clonotype was recorded many times. The V call is TRBV27, the J call TRBJ2-3; D not certain. The CDR3 loop spans 13 amino acids. Germline V CDR1 and CDR2: MNHEY, SMNVEV (reference sequence). Trimming stripped 3 bases from V and 7 bases from J, with 11 bases between. The CDR3: CASSLRSLNTQYF. Written as DNA, the CDR3 is TGTGCCAGCAGTTTGAGGAGTTTGAATACGCAGTATTTT.

This clonotype appeared once. With a much larger clone just one base away, this may be a read error. V usage is TRBV30 and J usage is TRBJ1-2; TRBD1 aligns across 8 bases. There are 16 residues in the CDR3. J was trimmed by 2 bases and V by 5 bases; bases with no gene match: 13. Germline V lookup: CDR1 GTSNPN, CDR2 SVGIG (reference sequence). The CDR3, as DNA: TGTGCCTGGGGCCCGGGACAGGACATCTTAAACTATGGCTACACCTTC. Translating gives CAWGPGQDILNYGYTF.

In its sample, this clonotype was seen many times. The J gene is TRBJ1-4, the V gene TRBV28; D may be TRBD1 (5 bases). V was clipped by 7 bases and J by 3 bases, with 12 bases between them. This CDR3 spans 14 amino acids. Looked up from germline, CDR1 is MDHEN and CDR2 is SYDVKM. The CDR3 here is CASKTGGANEKLFF. The CDR3 nucleotides are TGTGCCAGCAAGACCGGGGGAGCTAATGAAAAACTGTTTTTT.

The sample holds many counts of this clonotype. The chain recombines TRBV29-1 with TRBJ2-2; 12 positions agree with TRBD2. The V and J ends lost 4 bases and 4 bases, in that order; junction bases with no gene match: 7. The CDR3 length is 16 residues. Germline V gene data show CDR1 as SQVTM and CDR2 as ANQGSEA. The CDR3 here is CSVGLAGDKGTGELFF. As DNA, the CDR3 is TGCAGCGTTGGACTAGCGGGAGATAAGGGCACCGGGGAGCTGTTTTTT.

This clonotype appeared a few times. V and J are TRBV30 and TRBJ1-1, with 7 bases matching TRBD1. This CDR3 has 14 residues. The germline gives CDR1 GTSNPN, CDR2 SVGIG (reference sequence). V shed 3 bases and J 5 bases; nucleotides not matched to a gene: 9. The CDR3 reads CAWREPAGGTEAFF. CDR3 nucleotide sequence: TGTGCCTGGAGGGAACCGGCAGGGGGGACTGAAGCTTTCTTT. The full variable domain, with the rest looked up from reference TRBV30 and TRBJ1-1, is SQTIHQWPATLVQPVGSPLSLECTVEGTSNPNLYWYRQAAGRGLQLLFYSVGIGQISSEVPQNLSASRPQDRQFILSSKKLLLSDSGFYLCAWREPAGGTEAFFGQGTRLTVV.

This clonotype occurred a few times. The rearrangement uses TRBV7-2 and TRBJ2-7, with 9 bases matching TRBD2. CDR3 length: 16 amino acids. Germline-derived CDR1 and CDR2 are SGHTA and FQGNSA. V lost 2 bases to trimming and J lost 5 bases; unmatched junction nucleotides: 10. CDR3 coding DNA: TGTGCCAGCAGCTTAACCTTAGCGGGAGATCGTCACGAGCAGTACTTC. Its translation is CASSLTLAGDRHEQYF.

This clonotype occurred many times. This chain joins TRBV24-1 and TRBJ2-1; D not resolved. The ends were cut back, 2 bases at V and 0 bases at J, with 10 bases in the middle. The CDR3 has 16 residues. Germline V CDR1 and CDR2: KGHDR, SFDVKD. The CDR3 protein is CATSDWQVSSYNEQFF. CDR3 bases: TGTGCCACCAGTGATTGGCAGGTGAGCTCCTACAATGAGCAGTTCTTC.